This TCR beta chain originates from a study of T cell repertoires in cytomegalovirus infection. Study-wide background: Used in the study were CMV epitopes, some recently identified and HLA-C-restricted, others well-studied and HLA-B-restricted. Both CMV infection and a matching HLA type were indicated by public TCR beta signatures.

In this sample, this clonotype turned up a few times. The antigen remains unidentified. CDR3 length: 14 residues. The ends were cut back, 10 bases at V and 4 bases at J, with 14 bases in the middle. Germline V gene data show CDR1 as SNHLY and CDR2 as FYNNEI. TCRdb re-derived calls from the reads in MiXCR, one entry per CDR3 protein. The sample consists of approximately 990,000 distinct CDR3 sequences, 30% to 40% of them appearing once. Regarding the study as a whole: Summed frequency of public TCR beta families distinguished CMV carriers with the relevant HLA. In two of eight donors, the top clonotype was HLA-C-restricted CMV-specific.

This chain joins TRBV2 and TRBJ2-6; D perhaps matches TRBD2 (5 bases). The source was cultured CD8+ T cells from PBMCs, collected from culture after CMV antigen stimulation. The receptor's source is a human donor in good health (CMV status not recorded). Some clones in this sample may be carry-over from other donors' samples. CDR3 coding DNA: TGTGCCACCGTCGGGCTAGCCGGGGCCAACGTCCTGACTTTC. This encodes CATVGLAGANVLTF. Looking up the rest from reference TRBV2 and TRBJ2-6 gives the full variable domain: EPEVTQTPSHQVTQMGQEVILRCVPISNHLYFYWYRQILGQKVEFLVSFYNNEISEKSEIFDDQFSVERPDGSNFTLKIRSTKLEDSAMYFCATVGLAGANVLTFGAGSRLTVL.